This T cell receptor (beta chain) comes out of a study of cytomegalovirus exposure and HLA in healthy donors. Regarding the study as a whole: It was only CMV serostatus that was available as immune exposure information. In vitro, a few CMV-associated chains proved specific for CMV antigens.

Turning to this clone: Its antigen is still unknown.

13 Jbeta primers and 60 Vbeta primers were used for the PCR. Sequencing was performed with immunoSEQ multiplex PCR; in TCRdb, only in-frame clones are kept and a portion is missing. The data contain about 120,000 clones, about 78% of them singletons. V was trimmed by 2 bases and J by 5 bases, leaving 10 bases between them. The CDR3 covers 14 residues. In germline, CDR1 is SGHRS, CDR2 YFSETQ. Though nominally healthy at sampling, donors likely had unrecorded immune exposures. The source of this sequence is a woman between 35 and 50 years old in good health and CMV-seropositive. The sample taken for sequencing was PBMCs. The chain carries TRBV5-1 and TRBJ1-4, with D possibly being TRBD1 (6 bases). The CDR3 reads CASSLQGRNEKLFF. The CDR3 nucleotides read TGCGCCAGCAGCTTACAGGGAAGGAATGAAAAACTGTTTTTT.